One TCR beta chain is described in this entry. Its target is not known. TCRdb's table, derived via immunoSEQ multiplex PCR, lists solely in-frame clones and lacks some. Among about 140,000 clones, roughly 90% were seen once, and the ten largest hold approximately 6%. The data originate from a study of T cell responses to AZD1222 COVID-19 vaccine. Points from the study as a whole: Per reports, nearly half of all spike-specific TCRs target regions that are unmutated in variants. The donors showed a predominance of white British ancestry and of females, with possible underestimation of clonal diversity. None of the repertoires were sampled until the peak T cell response had passed. Along spike, vaccine-associated CD4 TCRs were found throughout, with dominance at 160-218 and 743-854.

Trimming pared 7 bases from V and 0 bases from J, leaving 12 bases between. CDR1 MGHDK and CDR2 SYGVNS come from the germline V gene. CDR3 length: 15 residues. The TCR was taken from an adult in good health. The sample here was peripheral blood, taken on day 0 of AZD1222 vaccination. The V call is TRBV25-1, the J call TRBJ2-2, with D perhaps matching TRBD2 (5 bases). The DNA of the CDR3 is TGTGCCAGCAAAGGAGGATCATCGAACACCGGGGAGCTGTTTTTT. It translates to CASKGGSSNTGELFF.